The subject of this entry is one T cell receptor (beta chain). Antigen unknown. The data were taken from a study of cytomegalovirus exposure and HLA in healthy donors. The study, taken as a whole, reports: Three chains linked to CMV were shown in vitro to be specific for CMV antigens. TCR clusters originating in the first cohort tended to co-occur in the 120 validation repertoires, according to a later analysis. High sensitivity and specificity were reportedly achieved when the classifier diagnosed cytomegalovirus status.

Donors were drawn from the approximately 120-subject validation cohort, separate from the approximately 700-subject first cohort. J gave up 3 bases and V 3 bases, and 3 bases lay outside the gene matches. The CDR3 has 13 residues. Germline V gives CDR1 GTSNPN, CDR2 SVGIG (reference sequence). Sequencing was performed with immunoSEQ multiplex PCR; in TCRdb, only in-frame clones are kept and a portion is missing. The table lists 140,000 or so clones, roughly 90% of them singletons. The V and J genes are TRBV30 and TRBJ2-7, with 9 positions matching TRBD1. Sequenced material: PBMCs. The clonotype originates from a man aged 18 to 29 in good health and CMV-seropositive. The CDR3 DNA sequence: TGTGCCTGGAGAGGGACAGGGAGCTACGAGCAGTACTTC. It is translated as CAWRGTGSYEQYF. The full variable domain, its missing parts supplied by reference TRBV30 and TRBJ2-7, is SQTIHQWPATLVQPVGSPLSLECTVEGTSNPNLYWYRQAAGRGLQLLFYSVGIGQISSEVPQNLSASRPQDRQFILSSKKLLLSDSGFYLCAWRGTGSYEQYFGPGTRLTVT.